This paragraph reports one T cell receptor beta chain. No antigen is known for it. The PCR was carried out with 60 Vbeta primers and 13 Jbeta primers. TCRdb keeps only in-frame clones here, not all; method: immunoSEQ multiplex PCR. The sample lists about 130,000 clones, just under 80% occurring once. V lost 0 bases and J lost 0; bases outside the gene matches: 7. Per germline, CDR1 SGHDT and CDR2 YYEEEE. CDR3 length: 18 residues. These data are taken from a study of cytomegalovirus exposure and HLA in healthy donors. Study-level findings and limits: In a later analysis, compared with equally common non-associated chains, HLA-associated beta chains were more expanded. According to reports, the classifier identified cytomegalovirus status with high specificity and sensitivity.

The rearrangement uses TRBV5-6 and TRBJ2-5, with 11 bases lining up with TRBD2. The sequenced sample was PBMCs. The clonotype comes from a man younger than 45 in good health. This chain's CDR3 is CASSLEGTSGLYQETQYF. In nucleotides, the CDR3 is TGTGCCAGCAGCTTGGAAGGGACTAGCGGACTGTACCAAGAGACCCAGTACTTC.